The 6 T cell receptor beta chains below all came from one sample that was sequenced in a study of T cell responses to AZD1222 COVID-19 vaccine. Here immunoSEQ multiplex PCR was the method, and the copy in TCRdb shows in-frame clones only, minus some. The sample consists of about 130,000 clones, roughly 89% of them appearing once. The sequences come from peripheral blood, collected on day 0 of AZD1222 vaccination. These receptors all stem from an adult in good health.

The chain joins TRBV27 to TRBJ1-1; 9 nucleotides match TRBD1. CDR1 and CDR2 from the germline V gene are MNHEY and SMNVEV (reference sequence). The CDR3 is 17 amino acids. J was trimmed by 0 bases and V by 2 bases; bases with no gene match: 7. The CDR3 loop is CASSLHSGQGVNTEAFF. Here the CDR3 DNA reads TGTGCCAGCAGTTTACATTCGGGACAGGGAGTGAACACTGAAGCTTTCTTT.

This rearrangement joins TRBV9 to TRBJ2-2; 8 bases match TRBD2. This CDR3 spans 15 amino acids. Trimming took 5 bases from V and 8 from J; bases not matched to a gene: 11. CDR1 and CDR2 (germline): SGDLS, YYNGEE. CDR3 nucleotide sequence: TGTGCCAGCAGTCGTAGCGGGACCCGGGAGGGGGAGCTGTTTTTT. This translates into CASSRSGTREGELFF. Full variable domain (rest looked up from reference TRBV9 and TRBJ2-2): DSGVTQTPKHLITATGQRVTLRCSPRSGDLSVYWYQQSLDQGLQFLIQYYNGEERAKGNILERFSAQQFPDLHSELNLSSLELGDSALYFCASSRSGTREGELFFGEGSRLTVL.

This rearrangement joins TRBV19 to TRBJ2-1; 9 nucleotides line up with TRBD2. V was clipped by 2 bases and J by 5 bases; unmatched bases: 10. Germline lookup yields CDR1 LNHDA and CDR2 SQIVND (reference sequence). The CDR3 runs to 17 residues. The chain's CDR3 is CASSIRGLAGNNNEQFF. The DNA of the CDR3 is TGTGCCAGTAGTATAAGGGGTCTAGCGGGGAATAACAATGAGCAGTTCTTC. The variable domain in full, completed from reference TRBV19 and TRBJ2-1, reads DGGITQSPKYLFRKEGQNVTLSCEQNLNHDAMYWYRQDPGQGLRLIYYSQIVNDFQKGDIAEGYSVSREKKESFPLTVTSAQKNPTAFYLCASSIRGLAGNNNEQFFGPGTRLTVL.

The rearrangement uses TRBV19 and TRBJ1-1; maybe TRBD1 (6 bases). CDR1 is LNHDA, CDR2 SQIVND, per germline (reference sequence). The CDR3 is made up of 15 amino acids. The V end lost 4 bases, the J end lost 5 bases, and 17 bases lay between the germline ends. The DNA of the CDR3 is TGTGCCAGTAGTAGGATCATCCAGGGGCGGACTGAAGCTTTCTTT. This gives the protein CASSRIIQGRTEAFF.

In DNA form, the CDR3 reads TGTGCCAGCTCACCACGCGTGTACGAGCAGTACTTC. It specifies CASSPRVYEQYF. J is TRBJ2-7 and V is TRBV18; D not resolved. This CDR3 comprises 12 residues. The ends were cut back, 1 base at V and 4 bases at J, with 5 bases in the middle. CDR1 and CDR2 from the germline V gene are KGHSH and LQKENI.

This clone was observed once. The rearrangement joins TRBV9 to TRBJ2-7; D is perhaps TRBD2 (5 bases). V was shortened by 2 bases and J by 6 bases, with 15 bases between the two germline ends. Germline V gene sequence: CDR1 SGDLS, CDR2 YYNGEE. There are 14 residues in the CDR3. The CDR3 is CASSVGPSFGEQYF. CDR3 coding DNA: TGTGCCAGCAGCGTGGGTCCTAGCTTCGGCGAGCAGTACTTC.